A single sample is the source of the 9 T cell receptor beta chains below, sequenced in a study of blood T cell repertoires in COVID-19 (dated by TCRdb to 2018 to 2020). The library was prepared using the immunoSEQ multiplex PCR assay. TCRdb carries this immuneACCESS record with in-frame sequences only. Its versions omit some clonotypes, under half of them owing to an unresolved V gene in the studies checked, with the rest unexplained. The sample profile shows roughly 150,000 clones; 60% to 80% of them were found once. Of the sample, about a tenth falls within the top ten clones. What was sequenced was peripheral blood. All receptors come from a man aged 55-75 years who had recovered from COVID-19.

J is TRBJ2-7 and V is TRBV7-2; 7 bases agree with TRBD1. V shed 0 bases, J shed 2 bases, and the junction held 1 base outside the gene matches. The CDR3 contains 14 residues. CDR1 is SGHTA, CDR2 FQGNSA, per germline. CDR3: CASSLAGTAYEQYF. CDR3 DNA: TGTGCCAGCAGCTTAGCCGGGACAGCCTACGAGCAGTACTTC.

This chain links TRBV28 with TRBJ2-3, with a weak D call TRBD2 (5 bases). V lost 8 bases and J lost 0, with 9 bases in between. The germline CDR1 and CDR2 sequences are MDHEN and SYDVKM. This CDR3 comprises 13 residues. The CDR3 sequence: CASSSPSTDTQYF. CDR3 nucleotides: TGTGCCAGCTCTAGCCCTAGCACAGATACGCAGTATTTT. The full variable domain, rest sourced from reference TRBV28 and TRBJ2-3, is DVKVTQSSRYLVKRTGEKVFLECVQDMDHENMFWYRQDPGLGLRLIYFSYDVKMKEKGDIPEGYSVSREKKERFSLILESASTNQTSMYLCASSSPSTDTQYFGPGTRLTVL.

The gene calls are TRBV15 and TRBJ2-3; 9 positions agree with TRBD2. This CDR3 has 15 amino acids. Germline V gene sequence: CDR1 LNHNV, CDR2 YYDKDF (reference sequence). The V gene end was trimmed by 1 base and the J gene end by 4 bases; junction bases not matched to a gene: 3. The CDR3: CATSRGRGGPDTQYF. CDR3 DNA: TGTGCCACCAGCAGAGGGCGGGGGGGCCCAGATACGCAGTATTTT.

The chain employs TRBV4-3 and TRBJ1-5; D perhaps matches TRBD1 (5 bases). This CDR3 region has 15 residues. The V gene's germline CDR1 is LGHNA and CDR2 YSLEER. The V end lost 0 bases, the J end lost 7 bases, and 13 bases lay between the germline ends. CDR3 sequence (DNA): TGCGCCAGCAGCCAAGATAGGGGACTTGGCCAGCCCCAGCATTTT. Translation gives CASSQDRGLGQPQHF.

The rearrangement links TRBV24-1 to TRBJ2-3; TRBD2 agrees at 8 bases. The V and J ends lost 3 bases and 6 bases, in that order; junction bases with no gene match: 13. CDR3 length: 17 amino acids. CDR1 KGHDR and CDR2 SFDVKD come from the germline V gene. The CDR3 is CATSDPPSGGPGDTQYF. The CDR3 bases are TGTGCCACCAGTGATCCACCCTCGGGAGGGCCAGGGGATACGCAGTATTTT.

This chain connects TRBV4-2 to TRBJ1-3; D is undetermined. Germline CDR1 LGHNA, CDR2 YNFKEQ. Between the trimmed V and J ends, which lost 4 bases and 4 bases, there was a span of 14 bases. The CDR3 is 15 residues long. The CDR3 is CASSRPERVGNTIYF. The CDR3 DNA follows: TGTGCCAGCAGCCGCCCCGAACGCGTAGGAAACACCATATATTTT.

The chain is built from TRBV6-2 or TRBV6-3 and TRBJ2-7, with D possibly TRBD2 on 6 matching bases. There are 17 residues in the CDR3. CDR1 is MNHEY and CDR2 is SVGEGT in the germline V gene. V was cut by 0 bases and J by 3 bases, with 18 bases left in between. CDR3 loop: CASSYSRRAGRDYEQYF. CDR3 in DNA: TGTGCCAGCAGTTACTCGAGGCGCGCGGGACGAGACTACGAGCAGTACTTC.

The genes are TRBV7-9 and TRBJ2-4; 7 nucleotides match TRBD1. CDR3 length equals 15 residues. The germline V gene has CDR1 SEHNR and CDR2 FQNEAQ (reference sequence). J gave up 7 bases and V 1 base, and 7 bases lay outside the gene matches. CDR3 DNA sequence: TGTGCCAGCAGCTTAGAACCAGGGGGATCGAACATTCAGTACTTC. This sequence encodes CASSLEPGGSNIQYF.

The chain uses TRBV3-1 (or the pseudogene TRBV3-2) and TRBJ1-1; 8 bases align to TRBD1. CDR1 and CDR2 (germline): LGHDT, YNNKEL (reference sequence). The CDR3 totals 15 residues. Trimming at V came to 4 bases and at J to 4 bases, leaving 8 bases not matched to a gene. The CDR3 region is CASSRTRGPFTEAFF. The CDR3 DNA sequence: TGTGCCAGCAGCCGTACCAGGGGGCCGTTCACTGAAGCTTTCTTT.